One and the same sample provided the 8 T cell receptor beta chains below, sequenced in a study of blood T cell repertoires in COVID-19. Repertoires were generated with immunoSEQ multiplex PCR, while TCRdb's copy carries only in-frame clones and drops some. Among some 60,000 clones listed, approximately 92% were seen once. The sequenced sample was peripheral blood. The receptor source for this set is a man aged 55 to 69 with acute or convalescent COVID-19.

This chain links TRBV9 with TRBJ2-1; 9 positions match TRBD1. J lost 0 bases, V lost 0 bases, and 10 bases had no gene match. CDR1 is SGDLS and CDR2 is YYNGEE in the germline V gene. CDR3 length: 19 residues. CDR3 loop: CASSVAGTGTGSSYNEQFF. As DNA, the CDR3 is TGTGCCAGCAGCGTAGCTGGTACAGGGACAGGGAGCTCCTACAATGAGCAGTTCTTC. Combining the CDR3 with reference TRBV9 and TRBJ2-1 gives the whole variable domain DSGVTQTPKHLITATGQRVTLRCSPRSGDLSVYWYQQSLDQGLQFLIQYYNGEERAKGNILERFSAQQFPDLHSELNLSSLELGDSALYFCASSVAGTGTGSSYNEQFFGPGTRLTVL.

Worth noting for this clone: The same CDR3 can be traced to other DNA sequences in this sample. The J gene is TRBJ1-4, the V gene TRBV28; 7 nucleotides match TRBD1. J gave up 5 bases and V 6 bases, and 3 bases lay outside the gene matches. Germline-derived CDR1 and CDR2 are MDHEN and SYDVKM. This CDR3 has 13 residues. CDR3: CASRTTGNEKLFF. The CDR3 DNA reads as TGTGCCAGCAGAACGACAGGGAATGAAAAACTGTTTTTT.

V and J are TRBV6-2 or TRBV6-3 and TRBJ1-5, with D possibly being TRBD1 (5 bases). The CDR3 extends over 15 amino acids. The V end lost 3 bases, the J end lost 0 bases, and 9 bases lay between the germline ends. The V gene's germline CDR1 is MNHEY and CDR2 SVGEGT. The CDR3 bases are TGTGCCAGCAGTTATCAGGGTTATAGCAATCAGCCCCAGCATTTT. Translation: CASSYQGYSNQPQHF.

The rearrangement links TRBV28 to TRBJ2-6; possibly TRBD1 for D (6 bases). This CDR3 is 15 amino acids long. CDR1 and CDR2 (germline): MDHEN, SYDVKM. V shed 7 bases and J shed 2 bases, with 12 bases lying between them. CDR3 loop: CASKLGGTGANVLTF. The CDR3 region has the DNA TGTGCCAGCAAGTTAGGGGGTACTGGGGCCAACGTCCTGACTTTC.

This clone was seen only once. The chain uses TRBV5-4 and TRBJ2-1; 15 nucleotides line up with TRBD2. The V gene's germline CDR1 is SGHNT and CDR2 YYREEE (reference sequence). The CDR3 covers 17 residues. Germline trimming cut 4 bases from V and 6 bases from J; bases unmatched to any gene: 8. CDR3 protein: CASSPRTSGRVINEQFF. As DNA, the CDR3 is TGTGCCAGCAGCCCCAGGACTAGCGGGAGGGTTATCAATGAGCAGTTCTTC.

The CDR3 reads CASSLVANEQFF. Here the CDR3 DNA reads TGTGCCAGCAGTTTGGTGGCCAATGAGCAGTTCTTC. V is TRBV12-3 or TRBV12-4 and J is TRBJ2-1, with D hard to call. The V end was cut by 3 bases, the J end by 6 bases, with 6 bases between. This CDR3 comprises 12 residues.

The chain is built from TRBV28 and TRBJ1-5; D remains unclear. Per germline, CDR1 MDHEN and CDR2 SYDVKM. The CDR3 is 16 residues long. The germline V and J ends were trimmed by 1 base and 3 bases, with 13 bases remaining between them. The CDR3 nucleotides read TGTGCCAGCAGTTTATTCCCGGGAAGGCCCAATCAGCCCCAGCATTTT. Translation: CASSLFPGRPNQPQHF.

The chain recombines TRBV24-1 with TRBJ2-1, with 8 bases that match TRBD2. J was trimmed by 9 bases and V by 4 bases; bases with no gene match: 16. This CDR3 region has 17 residues. CDR1 and CDR2 (germline): KGHDR, SFDVKD. The CDR3 sequence: CATSDPNAGLARGEQFF. Here the CDR3 DNA reads TGTGCCACCAGTGACCCAAATGCTGGACTAGCTCGGGGTGAGCAGTTCTTC.